This is a list of T cell receptor beta chains from one sample in a study of T-cell reconstitution after alpha-beta-depleted transplantation in children. TCRdb reanalysed the PCR reads using MiXCR and keeps one entry per CDR3 protein. The sample includes approximately 200,000 distinct CDR3 sequences, approximately 14% of them seen just once. The source was PBMCs from the stem cell graft donor, collected from the stem cell graft. The receptors here all came from a human donor who donated a stem cell graft to a child with acute lymphoblastic leukemia. Both conserved end residues are part of each CDR3. Fields, in order: clone size, V gene, CDR3 length, D gene, J gene, CDR3 DNA, CDR3 protein. D genes are given only for firm matches. Only part of the rows carry a size: once, few, many, or a class if the clone is expanded.

>NA|TRBV18|14|NA|TRBJ2-1
TGTGCCAGCTCACCACTGTTAAGTGGGAATGAGCAGTTCTTC
CASSPLLSGNEQFF
>many|TRBV20-1|13|NA|TRBJ1-6
TGCAGTGCTACTGACAGTTATAATTCACCCCTCCACTTT
CSATDSYNSPLHF
>many|TRBV30|13|NA|TRBJ1-2
TGTGCCTGCCCTCAAGGGACTAACTATGGCTACACCTTC
CACPQGTNYGYTF
>many|TRBV7-8|13|TRBD2|TRBJ2-1
TGTGCCAGCACCAAACGGGAGGGGAGCGAGCAGTTCTTC
CASTKREGSEQFF
>many|TRBV5-5|15|NA|TRBJ2-7
TGTGCCAGCAGATCACGGGCAGGGTCCACCTACGAGCAGTACTTC
CASRSRAGSTYEQYF
>few|TRBV29-1|12|TRBD1|TRBJ1-1
TGCAGCGTGGAGCGGACAGGGGGGGAAGCTTTCTTT
CSVERTGGEAFF
>many|TRBV7-9|13|NA|TRBJ1-1
TGTGCCAGAGGGGCGATTGGGGACACTGAAGCTTTCTTT
CARGAIGDTEAFF
>many|TRBV28|15|TRBD2|TRBJ2-7
TGTGCCAGCAGACCGGGACTAGCGGCCTCCTACGAGCAGTACTTC
CASRPGLAASYEQYF
>many|TRBV4-2|15|NA|TRBJ1-3
TGTGCCAGCAGCCCGGACAGCGGCTCTGGAAACACCATATATTTT
CASSPDSGSGNTIYF
>many|TRBV6-1|14|TRBD2|TRBJ2-1
TGTGCCAGCAGATCGGGGGGGCTCTACAATGAGCAGTTCTTC
CASRSGGLYNEQFF
>many|TRBV6-6|12|NA|TRBJ2-2
TGTGCCAGCAGGCAAATCCCCGGGGAGCTGTTTTTT
CASRQIPGELFF
>many|TRBV6-1|13|NA|TRBJ2-1
TGTGCCAGCAGTCGGAGCGTCTACAATGAGCAGTTCTTC
CASSRSVYNEQFF
>NA|TRBV7-8|14|NA|TRBJ2-1
TGTGCCAGCTCCAGCCTAAGCTCCTACAATGAGCAGTTCTTC
CASSSLSSYNEQFF
>many|TRBV11-1|18|TRBD1|TRBJ1-1
TGTGCCAGCAGCCCTGGGTTTGGACAGGGGAAATATGGTACTGAAGCTTTCTTT
CASSPGFGQGKYGTEAFF
>many|TRBV5-1|15|NA|TRBJ2-4
TGCGCCAGCAGCTTCGAACAGGGAGACAAAAACATTCAGTACTTC
CASSFEQGDKNIQYF
>few|TRBV3-1|17|NA|TRBJ1-3
TGTGCCAGCAGCCAAGGCCCCTTGATTGGCTCTGGAAACACCATATATTTT
CASSQGPLIGSGNTIYF
>NA|TRBV5-1|13|NA|TRBJ2-7
TGCGCCAGCAGCTCTCCGAATGGGGTCGAGCAGTACTTC
CASSSPNGVEQYF
>many|TRBV12-3/TRBV12-4|16|TRBD1|TRBJ2-3
TGTGCCAGCAGTGGGGGGGACAGGGCGAGGACAGATACGCAGTATTTT
CASSGGDRARTDTQYF
>many|TRBV20-1|16|NA|TRBJ2-3
TGCAGTGCTAGCCCCCTGGGGGTCCCTAGCACAGATACGCAGTATTTT
CSASPLGVPSTDTQYF
>many|TRBV29-1|13|NA|TRBJ2-6
TGCAGCGTTAAATGGGGCCAATCGCAACCGCTGACTTTC
CSVKWGQSQPLTF
>many|TRBV5-1|15|TRBD1|TRBJ1-5
TGCGCCAGCAGACAGGGGACAGGGGAAGGTCAGCCCCAGCATTTT
CASRQGTGEGQPQHF
>many|TRBV5-1|14|NA|TRBJ2-7
TGCGCCAGCAGCTTGGAGGCCGAATCCTACGAGCAGTACTTC
CASSLEAESYEQYF
>many|TRBV25-1|15|NA|TRBJ2-1
TGTGCCAGCAGTGAACCGGAACAGCTCTACAATGAGCAGTTCTTC
CASSEPEQLYNEQFF
>NA|TRBV6-5|14|NA|TRBJ1-2
TGTGCCAGCAGTTACTCGCAGGCCGCCTATGGCTACACCTTC
CASSYSQAAYGYTF
>NA|TRBV20-1|11|NA|TRBJ2-1
TGCAGTGCTACATATACCAATGAGCAGTTCTTC
CSATYTNEQFF
>many|TRBV12-3/TRBV12-4|14|TRBD1|TRBJ2-7
TGTGCCAGCAGTCGAGCGACAGGGACCTACGAGCAGTACTTC
CASSRATGTYEQYF
>many|TRBV20-1|14|TRBD2|TRBJ2-3
TGCAGTGCTTTCCGAGCGGGACCCACAGATACGCAGTATTTT
CSAFRAGPTDTQYF
>many|TRBV14|18|TRBD2|TRBJ2-3
TGTGCCAGCAGCCAAGATATTTTGAGGGAGGGGCGCACAGATACGCAGTATTTT
CASSQDILREGRTDTQYF
>many|TRBV29-1|17|TRBD1|TRBJ2-6
TGCAGCGTTGATTTTTGGGACAGGGTCTCTGGGGCCAACGTCCTGACTTTC
CSVDFWDRVSGANVLTF
>many|TRBV6-1|17|NA|TRBJ2-2
TGTGCCAGCAATCCATCATTGGGGCAGACCAACACCGGGGAGCTGTTTTTT
CASNPSLGQTNTGELFF
>NA|TRBV12-3/TRBV12-4|12|NA|TRBJ2-1
TGTGCCAGCAGTCTCCGGAATACCGAGCAGTTCTTC
CASSLRNTEQFF
>NA|TRBV7-6|15|TRBD1|TRBJ2-7
TGTGCCAGCAGCTTAGTAGGGGGCCCATTCGGCGAGCAGTACTTC
CASSLVGGPFGEQYF
>many|TRBV29-1|14|NA|TRBJ2-1
TGCAGCGTTGAAGATGGGACCTTTCACAATGAGCAGTTCTTC
CSVEDGTFHNEQFF
>NA|TRBV5-4|16|TRBD2|TRBJ2-1
TGTGCCAGCAGCTCACTAGCGGGAGGAGTCCCCAATGAGCAGTTCTTC
CASSSLAGGVPNEQFF
>few|TRBV7-2|15|NA|TRBJ1-2
TGTGCCAGCAGCTTCTCTGGGGGCATGGTCGATGGCTACACCTTC
CASSFSGGMVDGYTF
>few|TRBV29-1|15|NA|TRBJ1-2
TGCAGCGTTGCCGGCAGCCCGCGGGTAGAGGATATCTACACCTTC
CSVAGSPRVEDIYTF
>many|TRBV5-1|14|TRBD1|TRBJ2-2
TGCGCCAGCAGCTTGTCACAGGGGACCGGGGAGCTGTTTTTT
CASSLSQGTGELFF
>NA|TRBV12-3/TRBV12-4|15|NA|TRBJ2-2
TGTGCCAGCAGCCTCTCTGACGACGTAACCGGGGAGCTGTTTTTT
CASSLSDDVTGELFF
>many|TRBV19|12|NA|TRBJ1-1
TGTGCCAGTACCTTCCACGGGGCTGAAGCTTTCTTT
CASTFHGAEAFF
>many|TRBV3-2|18|NA|TRBJ2-1
NA
CASSQGWGGGSSYNEQFF
>few|TRBV6-1|14|TRBD1|TRBJ2-7
TGTGCCAGCAGGGGTGACAGGGGGAACTACGAGCAGTACTTC
CASRGDRGNYEQYF
>NA|TRBV19|13|TRBD2|TRBJ2-1
TGTGCCAGTCTATCTAGCGGGATGAATGAGCAGTTCTTC
CASLSSGMNEQFF
>NA|TRBV20-1|11|NA|TRBJ1-6
TGCAGTGCTAGAGATCCCTGGGCCCTCCACTTT
CSARDPWALHF
>many|TRBV7-2|15|TRBD2|TRBJ2-2
TGTGCCAGCAGCTTCCTAGCGGGAGGGCCCGGGGAGCTGTTTTTT
CASSFLAGGPGELFF
>few|TRBV20-1|13|NA|TRBJ2-1
TGCAGTGCAGTAGCTGGGAGCGGCAATGAGCAGTTCTTC
CSAVAGSGNEQFF
>NA|TRBV12-3/TRBV12-4|14|NA|TRBJ1-2
TGTGCCAGCACGGAAACGGGCAGGGGACACGGCTACACCTTC
CASTETGRGHGYTF
>many|TRBV12-3/TRBV12-4|11|NA|TRBJ1-1
TGTGCCAGCAGCCTCCGCGGGGAAGCTTTCTTT
CASSLRGEAFF
>NA|TRBV9|14|TRBD2|TRBJ2-7
TGTGCCAGCAGCGCTCTAGCGGGAGGAAACGAGCAGTACTTC
CASSALAGGNEQYF
>medium-sized|TRBV5-1|14|NA|TRBJ1-2
TGCGCCAGCAGCCTACGACAGGAGGACTATGGCTACACCTTC
CASSLRQEDYGYTF
>many|TRBV19|12|NA|TRBJ1-5
TGTGCCAGCAGGGAGGACAATCAGCCCCAGCATTTT
CASREDNQPQHF
>many|TRBV12-3/TRBV12-4|15|TRBD2|TRBJ2-1
TGTGCCAGCAGTTTACGTCAGGGAGGGTACAATGAGCAGTTCTTC
CASSLRQGGYNEQFF
>NA|TRBV11-2|14|NA|TRBJ1-2
TGTGCCAGCAGCTTAGAGGCAGTTAACTATGGCTACACCTTC
CASSLEAVNYGYTF
>few|TRBV7-2|16|TRBD1|TRBJ2-1
TGTGCCAGCAGCCTACGACAGGGGGGGCCGGGCAATGAGCAGTTCTTC
CASSLRQGGPGNEQFF
>many|TRBV12-3/TRBV12-4|15|TRBD2|TRBJ2-7
TGTGCCAGCAGCCCAATGCGTCTAGCGGGACGGGGTGTGTACTTC
CASSPMRLAGRGVYF
>many|TRBV11-2|19|NA|TRBJ2-4
TGTGCCAGCAGCTTAGGGTCAGGGGTCGGGTCGGTAGCCAAAAACATTCAGTACTTC
CASSLGSGVGSVAKNIQYF
>many|TRBV27|15|NA|TRBJ1-5
TGTGCCAGCAGTTTGACAGCTACTCTCAATCAGCCCCAGCATTTT
CASSLTATLNQPQHF
>many|TRBV12-3/TRBV12-4|14|NA|TRBJ2-7
TGTGCCAGCACCCACGGAGGTCGCCACTACGAGCAGTACTTC
CASTHGGRHYEQYF